Reported below is one T cell receptor beta chain. Its specificity is not known. Blood and skin TCR RNA was reverse transcribed with alpha and beta constant primers. TCRdb independently ran MiXCR on the UMI-ligation and nested PCR reads; one entry per CDR3 protein. The repertoire holds 18,000 or so distinct CDR3 sequences, with less than 9.5% as singletons. Unmatched junction bases numbered 5, after V lost 4 bases and J lost 2 bases. Germline CDR1 is SGHTA and CDR2 is FQGNSA. The CDR3 totals 16 residues. This sample stems from a study of naive and memory T cell subsets. Findings of the study overall: TCRs were reportedly recovered from both biopsy types, mostly tuberculin test sites.

Treatment specified: skin biopsy from PPD injection site in Mantoux-positive individual. Unsorted total RNA, roughly 1 to 1,100 ng, was DNase treated before reverse transcription. An oligonucleotide containing a UMI was ligated to the 3' end of TCR cDNA. Material: skin, obtained from a tuberculin skin test site. The receptor was isolated from an adult in good health. The chain links TRBV7-2 to TRBJ2-1; 10 bases are a match to TRBD2. The CDR3 sequence is CASSSLAGSTYNEQFF. CDR3 DNA sequence: TGTGCCAGCAGCTCACTAGCGGGATCCACCTACAATGAGCAGTTCTTC.